This T cell receptor beta chain was identified in a study of T cells in tuberculosis. Study details: Blood was taken before or within 7 days of anti-tuberculosis therapy. Study-level findings and limits: Active tuberculosis cases were adults; controls were adolescents.

CDR1 SGHNT and CDR2 YYREEE come from the germline V gene (reference sequence). Trimming at V came to 3 bases and at J to 5 bases, leaving 3 bases not matched to a gene. There are 13 residues in the CDR3. The sample's time point: new active TB diagnosis, blood taken before or within 7 days of starting treatment. Positive smear microscopy and/or M. tuberculosis culture confirmed active disease. On average roughly 100,000 T cells per donor were immunosequenced. This clone was picked up one time. Its antigen is unknown. Here immunoSEQ multiplex PCR was the method, and the copy in TCRdb shows in-frame clones only, minus some. The data show about 49,000 clones, nearly 95% seen once.

V gene TRBV5-4 combines with J gene TRBJ1-1; 8 nucleotides agree with TRBD1. The material sequenced was PBMCs, taken at tuberculosis diagnosis. The TCR comes from an adult with tuberculosis. The CDR3 reads CASSWTGSTEAFF. The CDR3 DNA reads as TGTGCCAGCAGCTGGACAGGGAGTACTGAAGCTTTCTTT.